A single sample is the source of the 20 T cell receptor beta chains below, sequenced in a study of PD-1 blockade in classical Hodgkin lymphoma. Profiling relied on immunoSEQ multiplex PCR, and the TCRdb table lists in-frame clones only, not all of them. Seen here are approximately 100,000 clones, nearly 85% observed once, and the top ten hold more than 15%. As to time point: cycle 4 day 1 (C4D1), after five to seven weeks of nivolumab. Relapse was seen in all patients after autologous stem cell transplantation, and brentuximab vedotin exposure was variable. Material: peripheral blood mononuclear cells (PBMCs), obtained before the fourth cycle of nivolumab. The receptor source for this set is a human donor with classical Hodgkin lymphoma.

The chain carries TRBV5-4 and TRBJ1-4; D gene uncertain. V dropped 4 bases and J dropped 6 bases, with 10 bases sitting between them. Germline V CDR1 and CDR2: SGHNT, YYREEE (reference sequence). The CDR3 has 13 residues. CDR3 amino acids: CASSPERYEKLFF. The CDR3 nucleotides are TGTGCCAGCAGCCCGGAAAGATATGAAAAACTGTTTTTT.

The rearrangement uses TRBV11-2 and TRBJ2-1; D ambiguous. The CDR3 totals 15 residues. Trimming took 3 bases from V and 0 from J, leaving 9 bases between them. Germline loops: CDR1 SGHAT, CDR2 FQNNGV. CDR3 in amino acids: CASSFSPSSYNEQFF. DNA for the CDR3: TGTGCCAGCAGCTTTAGTCCGAGCTCCTACAATGAGCAGTTCTTC.

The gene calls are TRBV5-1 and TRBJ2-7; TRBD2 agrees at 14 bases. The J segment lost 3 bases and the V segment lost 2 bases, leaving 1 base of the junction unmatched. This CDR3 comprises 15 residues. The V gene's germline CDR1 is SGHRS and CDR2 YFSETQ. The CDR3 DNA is TGCGCCAGCAGCTTAGGGACTAGCGGGAGCTACGAGCAGTACTTC. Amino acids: CASSLGTSGSYEQYF. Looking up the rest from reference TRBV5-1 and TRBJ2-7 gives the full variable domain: KAGVTQTPRYLIKTRGQQVTLSCSPISGHRSVSWYQQTPGQGLQFLFEYFSETQRNKGNFPGRFSGRQFSNSRSEMNVSTLELGDSALYLCASSLGTSGSYEQYFGPGTRLTVT.

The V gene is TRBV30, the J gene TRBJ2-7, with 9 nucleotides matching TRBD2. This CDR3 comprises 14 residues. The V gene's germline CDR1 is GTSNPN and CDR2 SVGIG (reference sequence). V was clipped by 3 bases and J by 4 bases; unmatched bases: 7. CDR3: CAWRVAGVHYEQYF. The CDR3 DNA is TGTGCCTGGAGGGTAGCGGGAGTGCATTACGAGCAGTACTTC.

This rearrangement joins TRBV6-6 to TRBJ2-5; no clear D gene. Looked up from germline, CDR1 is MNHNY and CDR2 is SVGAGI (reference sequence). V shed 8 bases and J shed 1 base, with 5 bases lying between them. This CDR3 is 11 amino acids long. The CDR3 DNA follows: TGTGCCAGCCGCTTCCAAGAGACCCAGTACTTC. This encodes CASRFQETQYF.

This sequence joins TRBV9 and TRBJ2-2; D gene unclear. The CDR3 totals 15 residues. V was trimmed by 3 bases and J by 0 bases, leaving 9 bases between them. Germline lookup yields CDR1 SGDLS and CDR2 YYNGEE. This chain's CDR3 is CASSAATANTGELFF. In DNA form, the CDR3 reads TGTGCCAGCAGCGCAGCGACGGCGAACACCGGGGAGCTGTTTTTT.

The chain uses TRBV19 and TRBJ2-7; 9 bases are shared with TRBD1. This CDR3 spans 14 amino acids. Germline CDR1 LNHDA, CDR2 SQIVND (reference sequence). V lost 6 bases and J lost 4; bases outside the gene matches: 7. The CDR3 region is CASRGQGSRYEQYF. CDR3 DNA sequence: TGTGCCAGTAGGGGACAGGGAAGTAGGTACGAGCAGTACTTC.

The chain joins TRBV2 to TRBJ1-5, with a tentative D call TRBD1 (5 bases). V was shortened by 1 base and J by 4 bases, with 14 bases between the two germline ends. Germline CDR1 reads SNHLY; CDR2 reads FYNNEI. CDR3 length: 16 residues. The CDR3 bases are TGTGCCAGCAGTGAAGATCTTGGGCAGGGTAATCAGCCCCAGCATTTT. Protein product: CASSEDLGQGNQPQHF.

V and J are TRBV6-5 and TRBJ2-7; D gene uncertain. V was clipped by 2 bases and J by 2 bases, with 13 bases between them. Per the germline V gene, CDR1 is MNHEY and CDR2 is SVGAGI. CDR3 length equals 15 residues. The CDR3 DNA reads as TGTGCCAGCAGTTACAGAAAGGTTGGTCCCTACGAGCAGTACTTC. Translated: CASSYRKVGPYEQYF.

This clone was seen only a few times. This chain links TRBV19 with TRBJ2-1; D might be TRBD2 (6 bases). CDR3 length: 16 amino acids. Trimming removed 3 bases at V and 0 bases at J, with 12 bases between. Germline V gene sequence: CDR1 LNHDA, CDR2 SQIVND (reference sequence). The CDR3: CASSIGGAGSYNEQFF. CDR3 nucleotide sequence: TGTGCCAGTAGTATTGGTGGAGCGGGCTCCTACAATGAGCAGTTCTTC.

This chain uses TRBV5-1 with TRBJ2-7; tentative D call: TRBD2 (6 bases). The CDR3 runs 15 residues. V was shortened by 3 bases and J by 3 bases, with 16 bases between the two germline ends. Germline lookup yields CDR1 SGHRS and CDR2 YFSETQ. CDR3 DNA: TGCGCCAGCAGCTACTTAGCGGAAGGGGTCTACGAGCAGTACTTC. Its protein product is CASSYLAEGVYEQYF.

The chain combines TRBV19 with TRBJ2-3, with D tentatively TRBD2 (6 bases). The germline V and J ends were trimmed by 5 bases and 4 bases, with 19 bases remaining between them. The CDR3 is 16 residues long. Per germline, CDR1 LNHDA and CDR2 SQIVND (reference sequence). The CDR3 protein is CASSAIAAPGPDTQYF. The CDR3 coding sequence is TGTGCCAGTAGTGCGATAGCGGCCCCCGGCCCAGATACGCAGTATTTT.

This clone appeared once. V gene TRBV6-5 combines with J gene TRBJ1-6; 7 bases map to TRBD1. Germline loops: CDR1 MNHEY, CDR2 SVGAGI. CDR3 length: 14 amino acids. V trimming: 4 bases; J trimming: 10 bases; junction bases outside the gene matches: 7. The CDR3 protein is CASSLTGLESPLHF. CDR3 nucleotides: TGTGCCAGCAGTTTGACAGGGCTGGAGTCACCCCTCCACTTT.

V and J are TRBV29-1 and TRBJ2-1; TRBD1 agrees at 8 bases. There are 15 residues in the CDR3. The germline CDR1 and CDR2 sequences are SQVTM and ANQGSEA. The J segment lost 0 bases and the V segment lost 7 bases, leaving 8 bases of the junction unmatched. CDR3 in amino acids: CSALTGASSYNEQFF. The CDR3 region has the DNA TGCAGCGCTCTGACAGGGGCGAGCTCCTACAATGAGCAGTTCTTC.

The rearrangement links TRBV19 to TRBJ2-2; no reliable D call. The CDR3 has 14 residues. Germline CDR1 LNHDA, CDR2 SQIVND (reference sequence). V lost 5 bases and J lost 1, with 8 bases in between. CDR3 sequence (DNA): TGTGCCAGTAGTGGGCACAGGAACACCGGGGAGCTGTTTTTT. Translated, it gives CASSGHRNTGELFF.

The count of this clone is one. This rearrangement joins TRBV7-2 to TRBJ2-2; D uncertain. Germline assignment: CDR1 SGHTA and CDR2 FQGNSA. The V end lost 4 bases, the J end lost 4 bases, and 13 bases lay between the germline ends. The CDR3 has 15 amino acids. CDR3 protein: CASSSVWRGTGELFF. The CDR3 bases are TGTGCCAGCAGCTCCGTGTGGCGAGGCACCGGGGAGCTGTTTTTT.

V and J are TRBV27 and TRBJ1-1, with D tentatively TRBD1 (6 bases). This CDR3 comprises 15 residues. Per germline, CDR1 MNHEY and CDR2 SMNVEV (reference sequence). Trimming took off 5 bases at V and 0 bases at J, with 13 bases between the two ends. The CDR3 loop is CASSPPGVLNTEAFF. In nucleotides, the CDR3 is TGTGCCAGCAGTCCACCAGGGGTCCTGAACACTGAAGCTTTCTTT.

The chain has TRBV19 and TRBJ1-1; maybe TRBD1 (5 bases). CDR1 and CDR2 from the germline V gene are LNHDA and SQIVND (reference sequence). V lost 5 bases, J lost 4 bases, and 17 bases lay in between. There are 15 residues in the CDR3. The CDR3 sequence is CASSFGGGSSTEAFF. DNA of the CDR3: TGTGCCAGTAGTTTCGGTGGGGGGTCGAGCACTGAAGCTTTCTTT. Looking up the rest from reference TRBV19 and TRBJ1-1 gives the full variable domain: DGGITQSPKYLFRKEGQNVTLSCEQNLNHDAMYWYRQDPGQGLRLIYYSQIVNDFQKGDIAEGYSVSREKKESFPLTVTSAQKNPTAFYLCASSFGGGSSTEAFFGQGTRLTVV.

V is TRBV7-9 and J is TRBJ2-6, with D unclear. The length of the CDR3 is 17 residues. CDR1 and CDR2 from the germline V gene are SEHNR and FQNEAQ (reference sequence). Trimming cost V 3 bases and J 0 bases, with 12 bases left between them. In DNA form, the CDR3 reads TGTGCCAGCAGCTTGAAGGCTCCGTTCTCTGGGGCCAACGTCCTGACTTTC. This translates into CASSLKAPFSGANVLTF.

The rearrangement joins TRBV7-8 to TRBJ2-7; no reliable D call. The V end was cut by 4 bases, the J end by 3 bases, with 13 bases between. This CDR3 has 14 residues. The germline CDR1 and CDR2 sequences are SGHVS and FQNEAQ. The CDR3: CASSSLGALYEQYF. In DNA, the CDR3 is TGTGCCAGCAGCTCCCTGGGCGCCCTCTACGAGCAGTACTTC.